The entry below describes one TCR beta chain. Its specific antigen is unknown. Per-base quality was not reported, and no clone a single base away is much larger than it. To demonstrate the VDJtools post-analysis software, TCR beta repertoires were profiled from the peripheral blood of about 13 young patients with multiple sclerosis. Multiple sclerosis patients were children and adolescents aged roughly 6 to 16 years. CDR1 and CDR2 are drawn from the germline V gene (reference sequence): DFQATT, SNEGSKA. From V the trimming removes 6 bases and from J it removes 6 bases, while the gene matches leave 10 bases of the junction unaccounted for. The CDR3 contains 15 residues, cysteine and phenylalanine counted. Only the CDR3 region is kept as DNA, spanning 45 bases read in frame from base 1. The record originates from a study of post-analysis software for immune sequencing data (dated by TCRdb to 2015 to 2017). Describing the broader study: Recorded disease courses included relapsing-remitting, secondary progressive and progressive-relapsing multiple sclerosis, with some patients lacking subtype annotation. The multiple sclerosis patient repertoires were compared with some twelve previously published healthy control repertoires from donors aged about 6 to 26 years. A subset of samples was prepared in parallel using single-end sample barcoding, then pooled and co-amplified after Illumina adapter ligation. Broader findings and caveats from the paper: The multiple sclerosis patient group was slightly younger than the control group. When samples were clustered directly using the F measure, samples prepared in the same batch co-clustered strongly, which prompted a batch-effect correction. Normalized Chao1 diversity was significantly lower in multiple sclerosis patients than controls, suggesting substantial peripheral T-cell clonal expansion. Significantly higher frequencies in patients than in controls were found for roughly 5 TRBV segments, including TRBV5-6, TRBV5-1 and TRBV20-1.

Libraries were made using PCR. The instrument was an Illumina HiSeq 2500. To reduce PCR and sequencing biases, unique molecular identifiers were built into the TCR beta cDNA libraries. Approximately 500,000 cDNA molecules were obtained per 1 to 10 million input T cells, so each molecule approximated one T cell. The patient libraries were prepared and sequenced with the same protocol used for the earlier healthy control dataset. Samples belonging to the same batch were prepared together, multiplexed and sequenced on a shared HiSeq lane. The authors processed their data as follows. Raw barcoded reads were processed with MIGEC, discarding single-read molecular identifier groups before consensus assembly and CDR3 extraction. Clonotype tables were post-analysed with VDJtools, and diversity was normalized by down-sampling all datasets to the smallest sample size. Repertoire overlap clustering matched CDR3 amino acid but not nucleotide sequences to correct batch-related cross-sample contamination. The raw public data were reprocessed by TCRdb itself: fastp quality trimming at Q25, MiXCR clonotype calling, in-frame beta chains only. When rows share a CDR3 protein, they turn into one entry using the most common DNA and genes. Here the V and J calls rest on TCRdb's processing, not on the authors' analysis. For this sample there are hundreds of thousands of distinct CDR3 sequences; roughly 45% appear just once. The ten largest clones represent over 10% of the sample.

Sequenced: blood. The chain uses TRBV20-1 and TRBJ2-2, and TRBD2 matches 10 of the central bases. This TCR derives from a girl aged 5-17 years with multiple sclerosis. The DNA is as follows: TGCAGTGCCACCCCGAGCGGGAGGGCGGCCGGGGAGCTGTTTTTT. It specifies CSATPSGRAAGELFF.